A selection of T cell receptor beta chains follows, all from one sample in a study of PD-L1 blockade in urothelial cancer. Some clones are missing from TCRdb's copy, which holds only in-frame ones; the method was immunoSEQ multiplex PCR. This sample has 38,000 or so clones, with more than 70% found just once. This sample comprised PBMCs, obtained around atezolizumab (anti-PD-L1) treatment. The receptors come from a man aged 55 to 70 with urothelial cancer. Each CDR3 is given with its conserved first and last residue. Each record gives: V gene, D gene, J gene, clone size, CDR3 protein, CDR3 DNA. The D gene is left open where the match is weak. Expanded clones get a size class; other rows say once, few or many, or leave the size out.

TRBV2	NA	TRBJ1-5	NA	CASRGTGSGNQPQHF	TGTGCCAGCAGGGGTACAGGGAGCGGCAATCAGCCCCAGCATTTT
TRBV7-9	NA	TRBJ2-1	NA	CASSSDRVLSNEQFF	TGTGCCAGCAGCTCGGACAGAGTTCTTAGCAATGAGCAGTTCTTC
TRBV28	NA	TRBJ2-7	NA	CASSIERSTYSYEQYF	TGTGCCAGCAGCATCGAACGATCCACCTACTCCTACGAGCAGTACTTC
TRBV15	TRBD2	TRBJ2-4	NA	CATSNGGGKNIQYF	TGTGCCACCAGCAACGGGGGGGGCAAAAACATTCAGTACTTC
TRBV9	TRBD2	TRBJ2-7	NA	CASSVGTSGSYEQYF	TGTGCCAGCAGCGTAGGGACTAGCGGGTCCTACGAGCAGTACTTC
TRBV6-1	NA	TRBJ2-7	NA	CASSNSQGQEQYF	TGTGCCAGCAGTAACTCACAGGGTCAAGAGCAGTACTTC
TRBV29-1	TRBD2	TRBJ2-7	NA	CSVTPGGPAYEQYF	TGCAGCGTTACTCCGGGGGGGCCAGCCTACGAGCAGTACTTC
TRBV19	NA	TRBJ1-5	NA	CASSIDREGLESHASNQPQHF	TGTGCCAGTAGTATAGATCGGGAGGGGCTAGAGAGTCACGCTAGCAATCAGCCCCAGCATTTT
TRBV7-2	NA	TRBJ2-7	NA	CASSLVGGPSPYEQYF	TGTGCCAGCAGCTTAGTGGGGGGGCCGTCCCCTTACGAGCAGTACTTC
TRBV29-1	NA	TRBJ1-1	NA	CSVKKGGTEAFF	TGCAGCGTTAAGAAAGGGGGTACTGAAGCTTTCTTT
TRBV28	NA	TRBJ2-7	NA	CASSRLGRDDSYEQYF	TGTGCCAGCAGTCGCCTAGGGCGGGATGACTCCTACGAGCAGTACTTC
TRBV18	NA	TRBJ2-1	NA	CASSPGYRGGYNEQFF	TGTGCCAGCTCACCGGGCTACCGGGGAGGCTACAATGAGCAGTTCTTC
TRBV5-1	TRBD1	TRBJ2-1	NA	CASSLDRGVNEQFF	TGCGCCAGCAGCCTGGACAGGGGGGTAAATGAGCAGTTCTTC
TRBV2	TRBD2	TRBJ2-2	few	CASRVSGGANTGELFF	TGTGCCAGCAGAGTTAGCGGGGGGGCCAACACCGGGGAGCTGTTTTTT
TRBV13	TRBD2	TRBJ2-6	once	CASSSGTSSSGANVLTF	TGTGCCAGCAGCTCCGGGACTAGCAGCTCTGGGGCCAACGTCCTGACTTTC
TRBV12-5	TRBD1	TRBJ2-5	once	CASGFVGQGEETQYF	TGTGCTAGTGGTTTCGTGGGACAGGGGGAAGAGACCCAGTACTTC
TRBV5-1	TRBD1	TRBJ2-7	few	CASSLGQGGSYEQYF	TGCGCCAGCAGCTTAGGACAGGGGGGCTCCTACGAGCAGTACTTC
TRBV9	NA	TRBJ1-2	NA	CASSVGDTNYGYTF	TGTGCCAGCAGCGTTGGGGACACCAACTATGGCTACACCTTC
TRBV10-2	NA	TRBJ2-1	NA	CASRPLGGGPGEQFF	TGCGCCAGCAGGCCCCTAGGGGGGGGGCCTGGCGAGCAGTTCTTC
TRBV18	NA	TRBJ2-3	few	CASSPPRRQGVADTQYF	TGTGCCAGCTCACCACCGCGCCGGCAGGGTGTAGCAGATACGCAGTATTTT
TRBV29-1	TRBD1	TRBJ2-5	NA	CSLKTGAETQYF	TGCAGCCTCAAGACAGGGGCGGAGACCCAGTACTTC
TRBV4-1	TRBD1	TRBJ1-4	few	CASSGTEGSEKLFF	TGCGCCAGCAGCGGGACAGAAGGGAGTGAAAAACTGTTTTTT
TRBV10-3	TRBD1	TRBJ1-5	few	CAIRGTDNQPQHF	TGTGCCATCAGGGGGACAGACAATCAGCCCCAGCATTTT
TRBV27	NA	TRBJ1-3	NA	CASSRGNTIYF	TGTGCCAGCAGTCGGGGAAACACCATATATTTT
TRBV19	NA	TRBJ2-5	NA	CASSYQYPGQGLQETQYF	TGTGCCAGTAGTTACCAGTACCCGGGTCAGGGCCTTCAAGAGACCCAGTACTTC
TRBV4-3	NA	TRBJ2-2	NA	CASSQEGAPTGELFF	TGCGCCAGCAGCCAAGAGGGGGCCCCCACCGGGGAGCTGTTTTTT
TRBV7-6	NA	TRBJ1-5	NA	CASSLRLGARQPQHF	TGTGCCAGCAGCTTAAGGTTGGGGGCGCGTCAGCCCCAGCATTTT
TRBV6-5	NA	TRBJ1-3	once	CASSYAQTGTGNTIYF	TGTGCCAGCAGTTACGCACAAACAGGGACTGGAAACACCATATATTTT
TRBV28	TRBD1	TRBJ1-2	NA	CASSTEGGNVRGYTF	TGTGCCAGCAGCACGGAAGGGGGCAACGTCCGAGGCTACACCTTC
TRBV19	TRBD2	TRBJ2-3	NA	CASSERGLAGTDTQYF	TGTGCCAGTAGTGAAAGGGGACTAGCGGGCACAGATACGCAGTATTTT
TRBV28	TRBD1	TRBJ2-2	NA	CASSPGTGRDQDQGKLFF	TGTGCCAGCAGTCCCGGGACAGGTAGGGACCAGGATCAGGGAAAGCTGTTTTTT
TRBV30	NA	TRBJ1-1	NA	CAWSWGGARDTEAFF	TGTGCCTGGAGCTGGGGGGGGGCAAGGGACACTGAAGCTTTCTTT
TRBV19	NA	TRBJ2-1	NA	CASSTTLGGYNEQFF	TGTGCCAGTAGTACCACTCTGGGCGGGTACAATGAGCAGTTCTTC
TRBV30	NA	TRBJ1-5	NA	CAWREEGRTYQPQHF	TGTGCCTGGAGGGAAGAGGGCAGGACTTATCAGCCCCAGCATTTT
TRBV10-2	TRBD1	TRBJ1-5	NA	CASSEGQGASQPQHF	TGCGCCAGCAGTGAGGGGCAGGGGGCTAGTCAGCCCCAGCATTTT
TRBV27	NA	TRBJ2-1	NA	CASSFSGSNEQFF	TGTGCCAGCAGTTTCTCAGGTTCCAATGAGCAGTTCTTC
TRBV13	NA	TRBJ1-2	NA	CASSTRTENYGYTF	TGTGCCAGCAGCACGAGGACAGAGAACTATGGCTACACCTTC
TRBV6-1	TRBD1	TRBJ1-2	NA	CASNNPTGGIYGYTF	TGTGCCAGCAATAATCCGACAGGGGGCATCTATGGCTACACCTTC
TRBV27	NA	TRBJ2-5	NA	CASTRRGGETQYF	TGTGCCAGCACCCGAAGGGGTGGGGAGACCCAGTACTTC
TRBV10-3	NA	TRBJ1-4	NA	CAISEPWGEGVEKLFF	TGTGCCATCAGCGAACCTTGGGGGGAAGGTGTAGAAAAACTGTTTTTT
TRBV29-1	TRBD1	TRBJ1-1	NA	CSVVFSGRGPFLYTEAFF	TGCAGCGTTGTGTTCTCCGGCAGGGGGCCCTTTTTGTACACTGAAGCTTTCTTT
TRBV30	TRBD2	TRBJ2-5	NA	CAWRWEGQETQYF	TGTGCCTGGAGATGGGAGGGGCAAGAGACCCAGTACTTC
TRBV19	NA	TRBJ2-7	NA	CASSRGGVPRFEQYF	TGTGCCAGTAGTCGAGGGGGAGTCCCCCGTTTCGAGCAGTACTTC
TRBV14	TRBD1	TRBJ1-1	NA	CASSQGQGRSTEAFF	TGTGCCAGCAGCCAAGGACAGGGGAGGTCGACTGAAGCTTTCTTT
TRBV12-5	TRBD1	TRBJ1-2	NA	CASGLVSSGQGFYGYTF	TGTGCTAGTGGTTTGGTTAGCTCGGGACAGGGGTTTTATGGCTACACCTTC
TRBV5-1	TRBD2	TRBJ2-1	few	CASSLGGTSGTYEQFF	TGCGCCAGCAGCTTGGGGGGGACTAGCGGGACGTATGAGCAGTTCTTC